This T cell receptor (beta chain) was captured by sequencing in a study of T-cell memory formation after mild COVID-19. Looking at the study overall: TCR clustering was largely donor specific.

UMIs and sample barcodes were carried by the TCR alpha and TCR beta cDNA libraries that 5'RACE produced using constant-segment primers. TCRdb called the 5' RACE reads again in MiXCR, with one record for every CDR3 protein. The table shows about 400,000 distinct CDR3 sequences, with approximately 15% occurring only once. The sample consisted of PBMCs or a T cell subset sorted from them (not recorded which). The receptor was derived from a man aged 18 to 35 who had mild COVID-19 (a few samples of this study predate the infection). Cell type and time point are not known.

CDR3 nucleotides: TGCGCCAGCAGCTCGTTACAGGGTTCCTCTCAGGAGCAGTACTTC. This gives the protein CASSSLQGSSQEQYF. The chain is built from TRBV5-1 and TRBJ2-7; weak D call: TRBD1 (6 bases). V was shortened by 3 bases and J by 7 bases, with 20 bases between the two germline ends. The CDR3 covers 15 residues. The germline gives CDR1 SGHRS, CDR2 YFSETQ.